The sequence of this T cell receptor beta chain was determined in a study of blood T cell repertoires in COVID-19. At the level of the study: COVID-19 samples collected from the United States, Italy and Spain covered acute and convalescent phases. The cDNA or gDNA used as material had been derived from T cells, B-cell-depleted T cells, or PBMCs.

Methods used by the authors: Reference gene primer amplification gave estimated nucleated cell counts. Generated by immunoSEQ multiplex PCR, the TCRdb table keeps only in-frame clones and is missing some. Clonal size and the V and J genes are those of that table, whereas D and trimming came from the DNA. This sample carries around 45,000 clones, over 70% of them seen once, and the ten largest clones take around a third. Germline trimming cut 4 bases from V and 4 bases from J; bases unmatched to any gene: 5. Germline lookup yields CDR1 SGHRS and CDR2 YFSETQ. The CDR3 runs to 14 residues. This chain connects TRBV5-1 to TRBJ1-2; 9 bases are shared with TRBD1. This TCR derives from a woman of 80 years or more with acute or convalescent COVID-19. Sequenced material: peripheral blood. The CDR3 sequence: CASSRDRETYGYTF. The CDR3 nucleotides read TGCGCCAGCAGCCGGGACAGGGAGACCTATGGCTACACCTTC.